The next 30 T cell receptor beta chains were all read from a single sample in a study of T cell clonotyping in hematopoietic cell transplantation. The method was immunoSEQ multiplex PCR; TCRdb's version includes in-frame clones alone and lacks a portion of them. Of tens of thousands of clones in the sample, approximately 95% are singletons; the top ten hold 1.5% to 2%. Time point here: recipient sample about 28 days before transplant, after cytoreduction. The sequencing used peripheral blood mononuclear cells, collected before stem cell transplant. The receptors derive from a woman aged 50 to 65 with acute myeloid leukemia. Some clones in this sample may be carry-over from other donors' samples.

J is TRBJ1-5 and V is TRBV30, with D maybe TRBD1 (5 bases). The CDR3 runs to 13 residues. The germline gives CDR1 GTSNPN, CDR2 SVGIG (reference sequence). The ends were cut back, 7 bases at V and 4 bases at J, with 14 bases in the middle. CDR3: CALQTAGNQPQHF. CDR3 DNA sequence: TGTGCCTTACAGACGGCAGGGAATCAGCCCCAGCATTTT.

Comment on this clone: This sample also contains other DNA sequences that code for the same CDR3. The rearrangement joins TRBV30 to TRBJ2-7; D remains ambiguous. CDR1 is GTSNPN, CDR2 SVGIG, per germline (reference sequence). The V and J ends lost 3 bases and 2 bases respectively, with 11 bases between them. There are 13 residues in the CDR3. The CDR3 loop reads CAWSPFVTYEQYF. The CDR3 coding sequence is TGTGCCTGGAGCCCCTTCGTGACCTACGAGCAGTACTTC. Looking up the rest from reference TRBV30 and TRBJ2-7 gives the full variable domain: SQTIHQWPATLVQPVGSPLSLECTVEGTSNPNLYWYRQAAGRGLQLLFYSVGIGQISSEVPQNLSASRPQDRQFILSSKKLLLSDSGFYLCAWSPFVTYEQYFGPGTRLTVT.

CDR3 loop: CASREHGTSGRRRTDTQYF. The CDR3 DNA reads as TGTGCCAGCAGGGAACACGGGACTAGCGGGAGAAGACGCACAGATACGCAGTATTTT. This rearrangement joins TRBV11-3 to TRBJ2-3; TRBD2 matches 14 bases. CDR1 is SGHNT and CDR2 is YENEEA in the germline V gene. V gave up 6 bases and J gave up 1 base; unmatched junction bases: 12. The CDR3 is made up of 19 amino acids.

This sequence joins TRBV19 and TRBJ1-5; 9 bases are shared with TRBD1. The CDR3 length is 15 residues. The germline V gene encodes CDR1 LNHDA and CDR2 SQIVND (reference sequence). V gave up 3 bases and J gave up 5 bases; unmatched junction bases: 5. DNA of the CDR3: TGTGCCAGTAGTATCCGGGACAGGGTTTATCAGCCCCAGCATTTT. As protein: CASSIRDRVYQPQHF.

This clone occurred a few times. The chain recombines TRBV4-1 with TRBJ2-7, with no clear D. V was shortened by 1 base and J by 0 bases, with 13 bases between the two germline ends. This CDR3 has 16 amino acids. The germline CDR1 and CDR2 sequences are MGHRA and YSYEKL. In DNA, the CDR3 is TGCGCCAGCAGCCAAGCTCTTGGGTTTAGCTCCTACGAGCAGTACTTC. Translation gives CASSQALGFSSYEQYF.

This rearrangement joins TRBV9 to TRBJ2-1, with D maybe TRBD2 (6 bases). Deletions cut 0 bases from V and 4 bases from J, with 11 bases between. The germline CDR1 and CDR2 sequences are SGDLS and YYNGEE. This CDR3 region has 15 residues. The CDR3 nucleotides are TGTGCCAGCAGCGTAGTGGCGGGGAGTTACAATGAGCAGTTCTTC. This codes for CASSVVAGSYNEQFF.

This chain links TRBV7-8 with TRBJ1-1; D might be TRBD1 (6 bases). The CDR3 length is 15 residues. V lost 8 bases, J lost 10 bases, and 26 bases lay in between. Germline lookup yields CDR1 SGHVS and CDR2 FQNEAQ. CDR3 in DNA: TGTGCCAGCGTGAGTTTGGGGACACTGGGTAGCGCAGCTTTCTTT. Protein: CASVSLGTLGSAAFF.

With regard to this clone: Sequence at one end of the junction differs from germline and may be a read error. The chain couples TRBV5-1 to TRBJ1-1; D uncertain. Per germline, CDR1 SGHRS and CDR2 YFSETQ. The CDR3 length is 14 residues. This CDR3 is CASSHSDTGRGRIF. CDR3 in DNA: TGCGCCAGCAGCCACTCCGACACCGGGCGAGGAAGGATCTTT.

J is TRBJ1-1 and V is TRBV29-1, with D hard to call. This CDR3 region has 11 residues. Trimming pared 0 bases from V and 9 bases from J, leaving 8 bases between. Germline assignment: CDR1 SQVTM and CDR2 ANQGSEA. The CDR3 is CSVEDPTKAFF. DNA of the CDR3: TGCAGCGTTGAAGATCCGACTAAAGCTTTCTTT.

The CDR3 DNA is TGTGCCAGTAGTATGGGAAGGACTAGTCAAGAGACCCAGTACTTC. Protein product: CASSMGRTSQETQYF. The rearrangement links TRBV19 to TRBJ2-5; 7 bases align to TRBD2. Losses at the gene ends were 3 bases for V and 2 bases for J; bases not matched to a gene: 6. CDR1 LNHDA and CDR2 SQIVND come from the germline V gene (reference sequence). CDR3 length: 15 amino acids. The variable domain in full, with the rest retrieved from reference TRBV19 and TRBJ2-5, is DGGITQSPKYLFRKEGQNVTLSCEQNLNHDAMYWYRQDPGQGLRLIYYSQIVNDFQKGDIAEGYSVSREKKESFPLTVTSAQKNPTAFYLCASSMGRTSQETQYFGPGTRLLVL.

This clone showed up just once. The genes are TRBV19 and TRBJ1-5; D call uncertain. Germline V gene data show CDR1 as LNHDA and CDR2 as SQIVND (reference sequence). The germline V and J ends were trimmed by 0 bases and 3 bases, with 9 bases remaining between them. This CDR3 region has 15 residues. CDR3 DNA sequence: TGTGCCAGTAGTATAGACCCAGGACCCAATCAGCCCCAGCATTTT. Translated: CASSIDPGPNQPQHF.

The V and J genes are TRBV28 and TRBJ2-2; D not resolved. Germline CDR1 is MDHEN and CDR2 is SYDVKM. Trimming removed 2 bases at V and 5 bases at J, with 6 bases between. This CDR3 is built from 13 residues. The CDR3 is CASSLQITGELFF. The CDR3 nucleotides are TGTGCCAGCAGTTTACAGATAACCGGGGAGCTGTTTTTT.

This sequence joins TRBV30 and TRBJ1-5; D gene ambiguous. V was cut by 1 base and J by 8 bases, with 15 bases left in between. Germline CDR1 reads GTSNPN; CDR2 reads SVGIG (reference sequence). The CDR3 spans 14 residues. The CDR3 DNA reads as TGTGCCTGGAGTGGGAGAGAGGCAGTTAAGCCCCAGCATTTT. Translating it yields CAWSGREAVKPQHF.

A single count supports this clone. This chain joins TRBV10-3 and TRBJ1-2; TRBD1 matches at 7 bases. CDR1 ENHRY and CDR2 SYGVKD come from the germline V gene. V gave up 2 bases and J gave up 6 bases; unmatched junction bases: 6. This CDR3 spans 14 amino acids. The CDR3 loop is CAISEGDSKNGYTF. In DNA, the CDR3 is TGTGCCATCAGTGAGGGGGACAGCAAGAATGGCTACACCTTC.

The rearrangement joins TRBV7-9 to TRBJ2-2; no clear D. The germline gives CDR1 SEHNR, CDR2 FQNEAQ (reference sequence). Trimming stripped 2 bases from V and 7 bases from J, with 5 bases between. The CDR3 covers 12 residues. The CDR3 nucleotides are TGTGCCAGCAGCTTAAGAGACGGGGAGCTGTTTTTT. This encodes CASSLRDGELFF.

CDR3 amino acids: CAWSVSPYGYTF. The CDR3 bases are TGTGCCTGGAGTGTAAGTCCCTATGGCTACACCTTC. V usage is TRBV30 and J usage is TRBJ1-2; D remains ambiguous. The CDR3 extends over 12 amino acids. Germline CDR1 and CDR2: GTSNPN and SVGIG (reference sequence). V lost 0 bases, J lost 4 bases, and 6 bases lay in between.

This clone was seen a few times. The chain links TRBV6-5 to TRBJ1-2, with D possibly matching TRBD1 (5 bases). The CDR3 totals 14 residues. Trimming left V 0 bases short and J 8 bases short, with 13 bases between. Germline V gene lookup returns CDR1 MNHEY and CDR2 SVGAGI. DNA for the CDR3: TGTGCCAGCAGTTACTCGAGGGGTGTGAGAGGCTACACCTTC. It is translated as CASSYSRGVRGYTF.

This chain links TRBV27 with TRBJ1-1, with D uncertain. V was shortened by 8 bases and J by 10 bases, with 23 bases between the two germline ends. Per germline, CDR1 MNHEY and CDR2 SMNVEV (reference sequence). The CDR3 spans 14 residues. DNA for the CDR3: TGTGCCAGCCGAAGATCAGGAGGCGGTTTGGGAGCTTTCTTT. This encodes CASRRSGGGLGAFF.

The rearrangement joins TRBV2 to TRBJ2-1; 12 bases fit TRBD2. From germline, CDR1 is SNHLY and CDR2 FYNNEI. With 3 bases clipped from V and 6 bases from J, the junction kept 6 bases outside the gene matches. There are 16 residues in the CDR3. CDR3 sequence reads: CASSDQLAGGVNEQFF. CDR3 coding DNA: TGTGCCAGCAGTGACCAACTAGCGGGAGGCGTCAATGAGCAGTTCTTC.

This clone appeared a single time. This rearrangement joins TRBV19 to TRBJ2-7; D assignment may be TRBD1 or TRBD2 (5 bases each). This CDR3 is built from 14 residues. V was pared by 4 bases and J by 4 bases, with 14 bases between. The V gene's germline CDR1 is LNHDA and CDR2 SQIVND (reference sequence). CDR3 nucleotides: TGTGCCAGTAGTAGGGACCAATTCCCTTACGAGCAGTACTTC. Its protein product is CASSRDQFPYEQYF.

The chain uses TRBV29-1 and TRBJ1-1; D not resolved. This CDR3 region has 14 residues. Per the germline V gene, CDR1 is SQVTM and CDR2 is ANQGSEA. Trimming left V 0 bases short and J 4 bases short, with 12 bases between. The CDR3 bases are TGCAGCGTTGAAGACACAGTGCGGGGCACTGAAGCTTTCTTT. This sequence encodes CSVEDTVRGTEAFF.

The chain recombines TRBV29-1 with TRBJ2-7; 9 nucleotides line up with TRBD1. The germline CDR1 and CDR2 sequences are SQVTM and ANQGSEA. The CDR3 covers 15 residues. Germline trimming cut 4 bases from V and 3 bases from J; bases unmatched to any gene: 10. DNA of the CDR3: TGCAGCGTTGTGGGGATAGGACAGGGGAACTACGAGCAGTACTTC. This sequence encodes CSVVGIGQGNYEQYF.

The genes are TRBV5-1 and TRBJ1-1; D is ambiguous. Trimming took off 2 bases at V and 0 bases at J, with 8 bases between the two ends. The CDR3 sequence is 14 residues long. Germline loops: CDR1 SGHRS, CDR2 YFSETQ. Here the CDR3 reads CASSFGRLNTEAFF. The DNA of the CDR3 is TGCGCCAGCAGCTTTGGCAGGTTGAACACTGAAGCTTTCTTT.

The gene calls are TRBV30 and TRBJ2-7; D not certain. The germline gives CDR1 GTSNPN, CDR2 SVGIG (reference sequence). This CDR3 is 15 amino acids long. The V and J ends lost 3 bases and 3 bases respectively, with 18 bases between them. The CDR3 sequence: CAWRTNRGKGYEQYF. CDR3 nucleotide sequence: TGTGCCTGGAGAACGAATAGAGGAAAAGGCTACGAGCAGTACTTC.

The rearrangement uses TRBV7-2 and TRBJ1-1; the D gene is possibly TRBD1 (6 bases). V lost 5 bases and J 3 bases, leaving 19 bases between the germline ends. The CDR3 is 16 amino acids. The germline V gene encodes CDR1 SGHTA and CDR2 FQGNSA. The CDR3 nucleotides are TGTGCCAGCAGCCCTGGCGGGGGGCGCGCGGACACTGAAGCTTTCTTT. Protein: CASSPGGGRADTEAFF. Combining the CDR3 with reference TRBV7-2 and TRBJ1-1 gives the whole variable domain GAGVSQSPSNKVTEKGKDVELRCDPISGHTALYWYRQSLGQGLEFLIYFQGNSAPDKSGLPSDRFSAERTGGSVSTLTIQRTQQEDSAVYLCASSPGGGRADTEAFFGQGTRLTVV.

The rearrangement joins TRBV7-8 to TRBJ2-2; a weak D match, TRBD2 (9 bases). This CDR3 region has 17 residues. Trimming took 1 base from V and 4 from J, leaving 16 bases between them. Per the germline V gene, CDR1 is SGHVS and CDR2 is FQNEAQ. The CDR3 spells CASSLVSSGTGTGELFF. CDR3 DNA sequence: TGTGCCAGCAGCTTAGTTTCTAGCGGGACAGGCACCGGGGAGCTGTTTTTT.

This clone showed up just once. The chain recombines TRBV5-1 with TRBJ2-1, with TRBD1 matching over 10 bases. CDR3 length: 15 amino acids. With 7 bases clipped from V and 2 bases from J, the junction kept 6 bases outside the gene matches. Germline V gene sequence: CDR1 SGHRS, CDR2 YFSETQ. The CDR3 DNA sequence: TGCGCCAGCGACAGACAGGGGGCCCCCTACAATGAGCAGTTCTTC. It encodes CASDRQGAPYNEQFF.

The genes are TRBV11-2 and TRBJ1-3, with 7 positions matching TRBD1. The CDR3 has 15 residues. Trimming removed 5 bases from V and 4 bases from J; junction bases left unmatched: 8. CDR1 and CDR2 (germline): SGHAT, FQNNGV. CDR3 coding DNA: TGTGCCAGCAGCCAAACAGGGGCAGGGGGAAACACCATATATTTT. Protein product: CASSQTGAGGNTIYF.

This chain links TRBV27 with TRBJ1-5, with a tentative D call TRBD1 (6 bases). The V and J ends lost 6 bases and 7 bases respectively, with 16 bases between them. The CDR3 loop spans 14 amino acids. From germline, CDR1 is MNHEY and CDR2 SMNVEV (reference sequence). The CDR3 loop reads CASSPSRGRQPQHF. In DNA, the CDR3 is TGTGCCAGCAGCCCCTCCCGGGGGCGGCAGCCCCAGCATTTT.

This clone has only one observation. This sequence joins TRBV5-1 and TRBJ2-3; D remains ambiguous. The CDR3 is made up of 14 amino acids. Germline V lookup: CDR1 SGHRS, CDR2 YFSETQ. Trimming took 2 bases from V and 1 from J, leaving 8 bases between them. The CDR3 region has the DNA TGCGCCAGCAGCTTACCGACGGGCACAGATACGCAGTATTTT. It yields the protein CASSLPTGTDTQYF.